This T cell receptor (beta chain) was profiled in a study of blood T cell repertoires in COVID-19. On the study more broadly: The samples span acute and convalescent COVID-19 from the United States, Italy and Spain. T cells, B-cell-depleted T cells, or PBMCs supplied cDNA or gDNA.

Original handling: Estimation of nucleated cell counts was performed using reference gene primer amplification. The data were produced by immunoSEQ multiplex PCR, yet TCRdb's version contains in-frame clones alone and is incomplete. For V, J and clone size, that table is used; D and trimming come from the DNA. This table has approximately 140,000 clones, approximately 88% appearing once. V lost 7 bases and J lost 7; bases outside the gene matches: 12. Per the germline V gene, CDR1 is MNHEY and CDR2 is SVGAGI. The CDR3 totals 15 residues. This chain uses TRBV6-5 with TRBJ2-7; 11 positions match TRBD1. Sequenced: peripheral blood. The sequence was obtained from a man aged 55-75 years with active or convalescent COVID-19. CDR3 DNA: TGTGCCAGCACCCACTCCGGGACAGGGGGTAGGGAGCAGTACTTC. Translated, it gives CASTHSGTGGREQYF.